Presented here are 24 T cell receptor beta chains from one specimen sequenced in a study of blood T cell repertoires in COVID-19. Libraries were prepared by immunoSEQ multiplex PCR; TCRdb keeps only in-frame clonotypes and omits some of them. The sample holds roughly 170,000 clones; about 80% are singletons and the top ten take approximately 7%. Sequencing input: peripheral blood. The receptors originated from a human donor in a cohort sampled during active COVID-19.

V usage is TRBV19 and J usage is TRBJ1-1; no definite D call. In germline, CDR1 is LNHDA, CDR2 SQIVND (reference sequence). The CDR3 contains 14 residues. The V end lost 0 bases, the J end lost 3 bases, and 8 bases lay between the germline ends. The CDR3 region has the DNA TGTGCCAGTAGTATAGATAGGCGGCACACTGAAGCTTTCTTT. It is translated as CASSIDRRHTEAFF. Full variable domain (outside the CDR3, taken from reference TRBV19 and TRBJ1-1): DGGITQSPKYLFRKEGQNVTLSCEQNLNHDAMYWYRQDPGQGLRLIYYSQIVNDFQKGDIAEGYSVSREKKESFPLTVTSAQKNPTAFYLCASSIDRRHTEAFFGQGTRLTVV.

The rearrangement joins TRBV6-1 to TRBJ2-5, with a possible D match to TRBD1 (5 bases). CDR3 length: 14 residues. Germline lookup yields CDR1 MNHNS and CDR2 SASEGT. V lost 2 bases and J 5 bases, leaving 12 bases between the germline ends. CDR3 amino acids: CASSEIDSQETQYF. For the CDR3, the DNA is TGTGCCAGCAGTGAAATCGACAGCCAGGAGACCCAGTACTTC.

The CDR3 DNA is TGTGCCAGCAGTGAGGGGACTGGATACAATGAGCAGTTCTTC. Protein product: CASSEGTGYNEQFF. The chain has TRBV2 and TRBJ2-1; a possible D gene is TRBD2 (6 bases). V dropped 3 bases and J dropped 4 bases, with 10 bases sitting between them. Germline V gene lookup returns CDR1 SNHLY and CDR2 FYNNEI. The CDR3 has 14 amino acids.

The DNA for the CDR3 is TGCGCCAGCAGCTTGGCCGGGAGGAGCTCTGGAAACACCATATATTTT. This encodes CASSLAGRSSGNTIYF. The rearrangement uses TRBV5-1 and TRBJ1-3; D not resolved. The CDR3 runs to 16 residues. The germline V gene has CDR1 SGHRS and CDR2 YFSETQ. V was cut by 0 bases and J by 0 bases, with 10 bases left in between. Together with reference TRBV5-1 and TRBJ1-3, the CDR3 gives the full variable domain: KAGVTQTPRYLIKTRGQQVTLSCSPISGHRSVSWYQQTPGQGLQFLFEYFSETQRNKGNFPGRFSGRQFSNSRSEMNVSTLELGDSALYLCASSLAGRSSGNTIYFGEGSWLTVV.

The rearrangement joins TRBV6-2 or TRBV6-3 to TRBJ1-2, with 11 bases aligning to TRBD1. Germline V lookup: CDR1 MNHEY, CDR2 SVGEGT. The junction had 2 bases not matched to a gene; V was cut back by 6 bases and J by 8 bases. The CDR3 extends over 12 amino acids. The CDR3 loop is CASSRTGGGYTF. DNA of the CDR3: TGTGCCAGCAGCCGGACAGGGGGCGGCTACACCTTC.

This rearrangement joins TRBV7-9 to TRBJ2-3, with a possible D match to TRBD1 (5 bases). Per germline, CDR1 SEHNR and CDR2 FQNEAQ (reference sequence). This CDR3 comprises 16 residues. V was clipped by 2 bases and J by 4 bases, with 16 bases between them. Here the CDR3 reads CASSLPLLGASDTQYF. CDR3 bases: TGTGCCAGCAGCTTACCGCTGCTTGGGGCGTCAGATACGCAGTATTTT.

This rearrangement joins TRBV30 to TRBJ2-3, with 9 bases that match TRBD2. Germline loops: CDR1 GTSNPN, CDR2 SVGIG (reference sequence). The CDR3 covers 15 residues. V dropped 1 base and J dropped 6; count of bases not matched to a gene: 8. The chain's CDR3 is CAWSGGGGARDTQYF. CDR3 coding DNA: TGTGCCTGGAGTGGGGGCGGGGGGGCGCGTGATACGCAGTATTTT.

The V gene is TRBV3-1 (or the pseudogene TRBV3-2), the J gene TRBJ1-6; D might be TRBD1 (6 bases). The CDR3 extends over 14 amino acids. Germline lookup yields CDR1 LGHDT and CDR2 YNNKEL (reference sequence). With 5 bases removed from V and 6 bases from J, the gap between germline ends came to 11 bases. CDR3 sequence: CASSGGTVNSPLHF. DNA for the CDR3: TGTGCCAGCAGCGGGGGCACTGTTAATTCACCCCTCCACTTT.

The chain has TRBV6-6 and TRBJ2-5; TRBD2 agrees at 11 bases. V trimming: 7 bases; J trimming: 1 base; junction bases outside the gene matches: 2. The CDR3 length is 14 residues. Germline CDR1 reads MNHNY; CDR2 reads SVGAGI (reference sequence). CDR3 nucleotides: TGTGCCAGCATAGGACTAGCGGGCCAAGAGACCCAGTACTTC. It is translated as CASIGLAGQETQYF.

V gene TRBV5-4 combines with J gene TRBJ2-7; the match to TRBD2 covers 16 bases. J was trimmed by 1 base and V by 2 bases; bases with no gene match: 6. CDR1 and CDR2 from the germline V gene are SGHNT and YYREEE (reference sequence). This CDR3 contains 18 residues. The CDR3 here is CASSFPGTSGGDSYEQYF. The CDR3 DNA follows: TGTGCCAGCAGCTTCCCCGGGACTAGCGGGGGGGATTCCTACGAGCAGTACTTC. The whole variable domain, filled in from reference TRBV5-4 and TRBJ2-7, reads ETGVTQSPTHLIKTRGQQVTLRCSSQSGHNTVSWYQQALGQGPQFIFQYYREEENGRGNFPPRFSGLQFPNYSSELNVNALELDDSALYLCASSFPGTSGGDSYEQYFGPGTRLTVT.

This sequence joins TRBV7-9 and TRBJ1-5, with TRBD1 as a possible D gene (5 bases). The germline V gene has CDR1 SEHNR and CDR2 FQNEAQ (reference sequence). Trimming shortened V by 0 bases and J by 4 bases, and 7 bases separated the two germline ends. This CDR3 contains 14 residues. The DNA of the CDR3 is TGTGCCAGCAGCTTAGCACAGGCTAATCAGCCCCAGCATTTT. This codes for CASSLAQANQPQHF.

This clone was detected a few times. The chain combines TRBV27 with TRBJ1-4; TRBD1 is a possible D gene (6 bases). Germline lookup yields CDR1 MNHEY and CDR2 SMNVEV (reference sequence). Trimming cost V 4 bases and J 8 bases, with 11 bases left between them. The CDR3 consists of 13 residues. The CDR3 protein is CASSYRESEKLFF. In DNA form, the CDR3 reads TGTGCCAGCAGTTACAGGGAGAGCGAAAAACTGTTTTTT.

The V and J genes are TRBV5-6 and TRBJ1-1; 8 bases align to TRBD1. This CDR3 has 13 residues. With V trimmed by 3 bases and J by 5 bases, 3 bases remained unmatched. Germline CDR1 reads SGHDT; CDR2 reads YYEEEE. For the CDR3, the DNA is TGTGCCAGCAGCTGGACAGGGCGGACTGAAGCTTTCTTT. Translated: CASSWTGRTEAFF.

This chain joins TRBV27 and TRBJ2-2; D may be TRBD2 (5 bases). The CDR3 totals 12 residues. The V gene lost 7 bases and the J gene lost 5 bases, with 8 bases spanning the gap. Germline CDR1 is MNHEY and CDR2 is SMNVEV (reference sequence). CDR3 protein: CASTGVTGELFF. CDR3 nucleotide sequence: TGTGCCAGCACCGGGGTAACCGGGGAGCTGTTTTTT.

The chain employs TRBV5-5 and TRBJ1-2, with 10 bases lining up with TRBD1. This CDR3 contains 17 residues. Germline CDR1 reads SGHKS; CDR2 reads YYEKEE (reference sequence). V lost 5 bases and J lost 8; bases outside the gene matches: 18. DNA for the CDR3: TGTGCCAGCAGGTCCGGACAGGGGGGGGGCTGGGGAGCCGGCTACACCTTC. Translating it yields CASRSGQGGGWGAGYTF.

The chain has TRBV5-1 and TRBJ2-1; a weak D match, TRBD2 (6 bases). Trimming stripped 0 bases from V and 10 bases from J, with 14 bases between. Germline V gene sequence: CDR1 SGHRS, CDR2 YFSETQ. The CDR3 length is 14 residues. In DNA form, the CDR3 reads TGCGCCAGCAGCTTGGTGGAGGGGTTGGAGGAGCAGTTCTTC. As protein: CASSLVEGLEEQFF. The full variable domain, its missing parts supplied by reference TRBV5-1 and TRBJ2-1, is KAGVTQTPRYLIKTRGQQVTLSCSPISGHRSVSWYQQTPGQGLQFLFEYFSETQRNKGNFPGRFSGRQFSNSRSEMNVSTLELGDSALYLCASSLVEGLEEQFFGPGTRLTVL.

V and J are TRBV12-3 or TRBV12-4 and TRBJ1-1; D is unclear. The ends were cut back, 6 bases at V and 1 base at J, with 9 bases in the middle. The CDR3 covers 13 residues. The CDR3 is CASSRRQNTEAFF. The CDR3, as DNA: TGTGCCAGCAGCCGGCGGCAGAACACTGAAGCTTTCTTT.

The DNA for the CDR3 is TGTGCCAGTAGTATGGGACAGGGGGCGAGGGTTTTTTTT. Its protein is CASSMGQGARVFF. The rearrangement uses TRBV19 and TRBJ1-4; TRBD1 aligns across 12 bases. The germline V gene has CDR1 LNHDA and CDR2 SQIVND (reference sequence). V lost 3 bases, J lost 17 bases, and 7 bases stayed unmatched. The CDR3 is made up of 13 amino acids.

This rearrangement joins TRBV6-5 to TRBJ2-3; 7 nucleotides align to TRBD1. Germline values: CDR1 MNHEY, CDR2 SVGAGI. The CDR3 extends over 15 amino acids. The V segment lost 5 bases and the J segment 1 base; nucleotides outside the gene matches: 6. The CDR3 nucleotides are TGTGCCAGCAGTATGGGACAGTTCGGCACAGATACGCAGTATTTT. Translated: CASSMGQFGTDTQYF.

This chain links TRBV24-1 with TRBJ2-7; tentatively, D is TRBD1 (5 bases). Germline V gives CDR1 KGHDR, CDR2 SFDVKD. V was pared by 4 bases and J by 2 bases, with 17 bases between. The CDR3 runs 16 residues. The DNA of the CDR3 is TGTGCCACCAGTGACCCACCCCTAGGGGAACCCTACGAGCAGTACTTC. It translates to CATSDPPLGEPYEQYF.

V and J are TRBV5-1 and TRBJ2-7; 8 nucleotides align to TRBD1. CDR3 length: 14 residues. Trimming removed 0 bases from V and 5 bases from J; junction bases left unmatched: 4. Per the germline V gene, CDR1 is SGHRS and CDR2 is YFSETQ. CDR3 sequence reads: CASSLGRGRDEQYF. Written as DNA, the CDR3 is TGCGCCAGCAGCTTGGGCAGGGGGCGAGACGAGCAGTACTTC.

The gene calls are TRBV6-5 and TRBJ1-2; D might be TRBD1 (6 bases). V was clipped by 6 bases and J by 7 bases, with 15 bases between them. Germline CDR1 and CDR2: MNHEY and SVGAGI. The CDR3 length is 13 residues. CDR3 in DNA: TGTGCCAGCAGGCTAATTCAGGGGTCTGGCTACACCTTC. Its translation is CASRLIQGSGYTF.

The gene calls are TRBV3-1 (or the pseudogene TRBV3-2) and TRBJ2-5, with TRBD1 identical over 11 bases. Unmatched junction bases numbered 5, after V lost 0 bases and J lost 5 bases. The CDR3 has 16 amino acids. Germline CDR1 and CDR2: LGHDT and YNNKEL (reference sequence). The CDR3 loop is CASSQDWGTGGETQYF. The CDR3 DNA follows: TGTGCCAGCAGCCAAGATTGGGGGACAGGGGGGGAGACCCAGTACTTC.

This chain connects TRBV4-1 to TRBJ2-1, with TRBD2 matching over 14 bases. The CDR3 covers 16 residues. V shed 3 bases and J 6 bases; nucleotides not matched to a gene: 4. Germline CDR1 reads MGHRA; CDR2 reads YSYEKL. The CDR3 here is CASSHLGTSGSNEQFF. The CDR3 region has the DNA TGCGCCAGCAGCCACCTCGGGACTAGCGGGAGCAATGAGCAGTTCTTC.